This T cell receptor (beta chain) comes out of a study of glioma-infiltrating T cells after dendritic cell vaccination. As for time point: after dendritic cell vaccination, including at tumor progression/relapse. Deletions cut 1 base from V and 0 bases from J, with 10 bases between. Germline lookup yields CDR1 MNHNY and CDR2 SVGAGI (reference sequence). CDR3 length equals 15 residues. Sequencing was performed with immunoSEQ multiplex PCR; in TCRdb, only in-frame clones are kept and a portion is missing. The repertoire has about 76,000 clones, roughly 84% of them found once; the top ten carry 2% to 2.5%.

The V gene is TRBV6-6, the J gene TRBJ2-7; D not resolved. The sequenced sample was blood, obtained after dendritic cell vaccination. The receptor comes from a human donor with glioblastoma. CDR3 bases: TGTGCCAGCAGTTACTACCCGGTTAGCTCCTACGAGCAGTACTTC. Translation: CASSYYPVSSYEQYF.